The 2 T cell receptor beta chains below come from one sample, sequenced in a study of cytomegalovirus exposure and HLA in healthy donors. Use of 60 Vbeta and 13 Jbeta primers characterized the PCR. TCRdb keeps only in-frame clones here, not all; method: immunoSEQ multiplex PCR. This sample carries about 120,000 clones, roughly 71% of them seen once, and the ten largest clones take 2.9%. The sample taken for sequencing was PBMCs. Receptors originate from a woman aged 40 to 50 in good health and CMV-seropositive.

CDR3 DNA: TGTGCCAGCAGCGTACTAGAGACTGAGCAGTTCTTC. This codes for CASSVLETEQFF. The chain uses TRBV28 and TRBJ2-1; possible D gene TRBD2, 5 bases. The CDR3 is 12 amino acids. From germline, CDR1 is MDHEN and CDR2 SYDVKM. Trimming shortened V by 6 bases and J by 9 bases, and 12 bases separated the two germline ends.

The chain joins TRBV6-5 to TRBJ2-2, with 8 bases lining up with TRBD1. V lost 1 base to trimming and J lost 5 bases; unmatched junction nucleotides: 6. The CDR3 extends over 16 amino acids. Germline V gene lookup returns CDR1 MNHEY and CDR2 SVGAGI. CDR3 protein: CASSYFAGGATGELFF. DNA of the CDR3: TGTGCCAGCAGTTACTTCGCAGGGGGCGCGACCGGGGAGCTGTTTTTT.